This TCR beta chain was obtained from a study of T cell responses to AZD1222 COVID-19 vaccine. Germline CDR1 reads SNHLY; CDR2 reads FYNNEI. The CDR3 length is 14 residues. V shed 4 bases and J shed 4 bases, with 13 bases lying between them. This table comes from immunoSEQ multiplex PCR, and its TCRdb copy is limited to in-frame clones, with some not included. The sample holds around 150,000 clones, around 90% seen once. This sample comprised peripheral blood, obtained 28 days after the second AZD1222 dose. The V and J genes are TRBV2 and TRBJ1-1; D not certain. This clonotype was sampled from an adult who received the AZD1222 COVID-19 vaccine. CDR3 DNA: TGTGCCAGCAGTGTTCGGCGAGTTAGCACTGAAGCTTTCTTT. It encodes CASSVRRVSTEAFF.